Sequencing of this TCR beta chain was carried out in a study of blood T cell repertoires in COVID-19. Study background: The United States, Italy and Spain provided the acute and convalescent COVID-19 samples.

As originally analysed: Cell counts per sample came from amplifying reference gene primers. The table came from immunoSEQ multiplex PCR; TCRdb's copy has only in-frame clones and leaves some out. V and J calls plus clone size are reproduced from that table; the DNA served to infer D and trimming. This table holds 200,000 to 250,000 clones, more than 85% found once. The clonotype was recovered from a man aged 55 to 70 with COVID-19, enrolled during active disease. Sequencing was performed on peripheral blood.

CDR3 protein: CAWSRDRVGANEKLFF. The CDR3 DNA follows: TGTGCCTGGAGTCGGGACAGGGTTGGAGCTAATGAAAAACTGTTTTTT. The chain carries TRBV30 and TRBJ1-4; 9 bases map to TRBD1. J lost 3 bases, V lost 2 bases, and 7 bases had no gene match. The germline gives CDR1 GTSNPN, CDR2 SVGIG (reference sequence). The CDR3 is made up of 16 amino acids.